The rows below give T cell receptor beta chains drawn from one sample of a study of sequential checkpoint blockade in melanoma. Data came from immunoSEQ multiplex PCR; TCRdb stores just in-frame clones and leaves some out. Of about 15,000 clones in the sample, 77% are singletons; the top ten hold around 30%. The specimen was CD8+ T cells sorted from blood (inferred from file names), collected from a patient given nivolumab and ipilimumab in sequence. These receptors came from a human donor with melanoma. Both conserved end residues are part of each CDR3. Fields, in order: J gene, D gene, V gene, clone size, CDR3 DNA, CDR3 protein. The D gene is left open where the match is weak. Only some rows state a clone size, as once, few, many or a class for expanded clones.

TRBJ1-2 | NA | TRBV4-2 | NA | TGTGCCAGCAGCCAAGAATCGGGGGGCGGAGGGTATGGCTACACCTTC | CASSQESGGGGYGYTF
TRBJ1-1 | TRBD1 | TRBV2 | once | TGTGCCAGCAGTGGAACACAGGGGGTACTAAACACTGAAGCTTTCTTT | CASSGTQGVLNTEAFF
TRBJ2-5 | NA | TRBV4-1 | NA | TGCGCCAGCAGCCAAGGGGGGGGGCCGGAACAAGAGACCCAGTACTTC | CASSQGGGPEQETQYF
TRBJ2-7 | TRBD2 | TRBV4-1 | NA | TGCGCCAGCAGCTTTAGCCGGGGGGTCAACGAGCAGTACTTC | CASSFSRGVNEQYF
TRBJ2-1 | NA | TRBV6-5 | NA | TGTGCCAGCAGTTCGAGCTCCTACAATGAGCAGTTCTTC | CASSSSSYNEQFF
TRBJ2-1 | TRBD1 | TRBV5-1 | NA | TGCGCCAGCAGCCTACGGGACAGGGATTTCGATGAGCAGTTCTTC | CASSLRDRDFDEQFF
TRBJ2-7 | TRBD2 | TRBV27 | NA | TGTGCCAGCACCCCTAGCGGGGTAGGTAGGGAGCAGTACTTC | CASTPSGVGREQYF
TRBJ2-7 | TRBD1 | TRBV5-6 | few | TGTGCCAGCAGCTTGCCGGGACAGGGGGGTGAGCAGTACTTC | CASSLPGQGGEQYF
TRBJ2-2 | NA | TRBV6-5 | NA | TGTGCCACCCTAAAGAACACCGGGGAGCTGTTTTTT | CATLKNTGELFF
TRBJ2-7 | NA | TRBV10-1 | few | TGCGCCAGCAGTACACAGGGCTACGAGCAGTACTTC | CASSTQGYEQYF
TRBJ2-1 | TRBD1 | TRBV4-1 | NA | TGCGCCAGCAGCCCCTGGACAGGGGGAGGCAATGAGCAGTTCTTC | CASSPWTGGGNEQFF
TRBJ2-3 | TRBD1 | TRBV9 | once | TGTGCCAGCAGCCCCGGGGACAGCTCAAGCACAGATACGCAGTATTTT | CASSPGDSSSTDTQYF
TRBJ1-4 | NA | TRBV6-5 | NA | TGTGCCAGCAGGGGAGACACGGAGGTTGAAAAACTGTTTTTT | CASRGDTEVEKLFF
TRBJ2-4 | TRBD1 | TRBV4-2 | NA | TGTGCCAGCAGCCCATTACTGGGACAGGGAAAAAACATTCAGTACTTC | CASSPLLGQGKNIQYF
TRBJ2-1 | TRBD2 | TRBV27 | NA | TGTGCCAGCAGTTTATCCAGCGGGGAGTCCTACAATGAGCAGTTCTTC | CASSLSSGESYNEQFF
TRBJ2-3 | NA | TRBV9 | once | TGTGCCAGCAGCGCCGGTGGAGGGAGCACAGATACGCAGTATTTT | CASSAGGGSTDTQYF
TRBJ2-1 | TRBD1 | TRBV7-8 | NA | TGTGCCAGCAGCTTACATCCCCCGGGACAGGTGACCTACAATGAGCAGTTCTTC | CASSLHPPGQVTYNEQFF